Below are 19 T cell receptor beta chains sequenced from a single sample in a study of shared clonotypes between healthy human individuals. Naive CD8 isolation took CD45RO-negative cells positively selected for CCR7 and excluded terminally differentiated effector memory CD45RA+ cells. The table came from immunoSEQ multiplex PCR; TCRdb's copy has only in-frame clones and leaves some out. This sample has around 2.1 million clones, with 90% to 95% found just once. The sample consisted of naive CD8+ T cells from PBMCs. The receptor set was obtained from a man aged 18-30 years in good health. Some clones in this sample may be carry-over from other donors' samples.

The chain recombines TRBV18 with TRBJ2-2; 9 positions match TRBD1. After removal of 0 bases from V and 0 bases from J, the junction contained 8 bases not matched to a gene. The CDR3 is 19 residues long. Germline loops: CDR1 KGHSH, CDR2 LQKENI. For the CDR3, the DNA is TGTGCCAGCTCACCACCGCTTGGACAGGGGACATCGAACACCGGGGAGCTGTTTTTT. Protein product: CASSPPLGQGTSNTGELFF.

This rearrangement joins TRBV29-1 to TRBJ2-2, with TRBD2 matching over 9 bases. V lost 4 bases, J lost 4 bases, and 4 bases stayed unmatched. Germline CDR1 and CDR2: SQVTM and ANQGSEA. This CDR3 contains 14 residues. The CDR3 coding sequence is TGCAGCGTTGGGTTAGCGGGAGTCACCGGGGAGCTGTTTTTT. Translation: CSVGLAGVTGELFF.

Comment on this clone: This sample includes further DNA sequences coding for the same CDR3. The CDR3 nucleotides are TGTGCCAGCAGTTACGGACAGGGGTACAATGAGCAGTTCTTC. Translated: CASSYGQGYNEQFF. This chain joins TRBV6-5 and TRBJ2-1; 9 bases are shared with TRBD1. The CDR3 is made up of 14 amino acids. Losses at the gene ends were 2 bases for V and 4 bases for J; bases not matched to a gene: 0. From germline, CDR1 is MNHEY and CDR2 SVGAGI.

V is TRBV11-2 and J is TRBJ2-5; 8 bases agree with TRBD1. V gave up 8 bases and J gave up 9 bases; unmatched junction bases: 11. Looked up from germline, CDR1 is SGHAT and CDR2 is FQNNGV. The CDR3 covers 13 residues. The CDR3 sequence: CASRALRGPPQYF. The CDR3 nucleotides read TGTGCCAGCCGAGCACTCAGGGGGCCTCCCCAGTACTTC.

The CDR3 sequence: CSVDGDSRNTEAFF. The CDR3 DNA is TGCAGCGTTGACGGGGACAGCCGGAACACTGAAGCTTTCTTT. The chain combines TRBV29-1 with TRBJ1-1; 7 positions match TRBD1. V trimming: 3 bases; J trimming: 1 base; junction bases outside the gene matches: 5. Per germline, CDR1 SQVTM and CDR2 ANQGSEA. The CDR3 is made up of 14 amino acids. Supplemented by reference TRBV29-1 and TRBJ1-1, the full variable domain reads SAVISQKPSRDICQRGTSLTIQCQVDSQVTMMFWYRQQPGQSLTLIATANQGSEATYESGFVIDKFPISRPNLTFSTLTVSNMSPEDSSIYLCSVDGDSRNTEAFFGQGTRLTVV.

V and J are TRBV19 and TRBJ1-2; D ambiguous. Germline CDR1 reads LNHDA; CDR2 reads SQIVND (reference sequence). V lost 5 bases to trimming and J lost 5 bases, with 12 bases between them. CDR3 size: 13 residues. This CDR3 is CASSPGSTYGYTF. The CDR3 region has the DNA TGTGCCAGTAGTCCCGGGAGCACTTATGGCTACACCTTC.

This chain joins TRBV27 and TRBJ2-7; 14 bases are shared with TRBD2. The V gene's germline CDR1 is MNHEY and CDR2 SMNVEV (reference sequence). With V trimmed by 3 bases and J by 5 bases, 9 bases remained unmatched. This CDR3 spans 17 amino acids. CDR3 residues: CASSLAGLAGGFNEQYF. CDR3 in DNA: TGTGCCAGCAGTTTGGCCGGACTAGCGGGAGGTTTTAACGAGCAGTACTTC.

The chain couples TRBV11-2 to TRBJ2-6, with a possible D match to TRBD1 (5 bases). Trimming pared 4 bases from V and 2 bases from J, leaving 12 bases between. The CDR3 runs to 16 residues. Germline values: CDR1 SGHAT, CDR2 FQNNGV. CDR3 bases: TGTGCCAGCAGCTCGGGCCCCAGGGCTGGGGCCAACGTCCTGACTTTC. Translation gives CASSSGPRAGANVLTF.

Turning to this clone: Other nucleotide sequences from this sample produce the same CDR3. The chain employs TRBV2 and TRBJ1-2, with D hard to call. The CDR3 consists of 11 residues. V lost 1 base, J lost 4 bases, and 1 base lay in between. Germline assignment: CDR1 SNHLY and CDR2 FYNNEI. CDR3 region: CASSEGYGYTF. The CDR3, as DNA: TGTGCCAGCAGTGAAGGCTATGGCTACACCTTC. Full variable domain (rest looked up from reference TRBV2 and TRBJ1-2): EPEVTQTPSHQVTQMGQEVILRCVPISNHLYFYWYRQILGQKVEFLVSFYNNEISEKSEIFDDQFSVERPDGSNFTLKIRSTKLEDSAMYFCASSEGYGYTFGSGTRLTVV.

Here the CDR3 reads CASMGQLNTEAFF. In DNA, the CDR3 is TGTGCCAGTATGGGACAGTTGAACACTGAAGCTTTCTTT. The chain combines TRBV19 with TRBJ1-1, with 7 bases identical to TRBD1. The CDR3 is 13 amino acids. The V segment lost 7 bases and the J segment 0 bases; nucleotides outside the gene matches: 2. Germline CDR1 and CDR2: LNHDA and SQIVND (reference sequence).

J is TRBJ2-1 and V is TRBV5-5; possibly TRBD2 for D (6 bases). The length of the CDR3 is 16 residues. Germline values: CDR1 SGHKS, CDR2 YYEKEE (reference sequence). Trimming cost V 4 bases and J 5 bases, with 19 bases left between them. This CDR3 is CASSLGRDLSNNEQFF. The CDR3 nucleotides read TGTGCCAGCAGCCTGGGGCGGGACCTATCTAACAATGAGCAGTTCTTC.

This clone was observed once. The CDR3 bases are TGTGCCAGTAGTATCGAGCTAGCGGGAACAGAGGCAGATACGCAGTATTTT. Amino acid sequence: CASSIELAGTEADTQYF. The chain employs TRBV19 and TRBJ2-3, with 9 bases matching TRBD2. Trimming took 3 bases from V and 4 from J; bases not matched to a gene: 11. CDR1 is LNHDA and CDR2 is SQIVND in the germline V gene (reference sequence). The CDR3 extends over 17 amino acids.

This clone is a singleton in its sample. The rearrangement joins TRBV4-1 to TRBJ2-7, with 11 bases aligning to TRBD1. The germline V gene has CDR1 MGHRA and CDR2 YSYEKL. The CDR3 covers 17 residues. With V trimmed by 0 bases and J by 5 bases, 9 bases remained unmatched. The CDR3 spells CASSQDPPDRGLDEQYF. CDR3 in DNA: TGCGCCAGCAGCCAAGATCCTCCGGACAGGGGGCTCGACGAGCAGTACTTC.

The gene calls are TRBV28 and TRBJ2-5; 12 bases map to TRBD2. The V segment lost 6 bases and the J segment 5 bases; nucleotides outside the gene matches: 4. CDR3 length: 14 residues. Germline lookup yields CDR1 MDHEN and CDR2 SYDVKM. The CDR3 is CASRVTSGSETQYF. In DNA form, the CDR3 reads TGTGCCAGCAGGGTGACTAGCGGGAGTGAGACCCAGTACTTC.

Regarding this clone: Other DNA sequences in this specimen translate into the identical CDR3. The chain couples TRBV4-1 to TRBJ2-7; TRBD1 might be the D (6 bases). Trimming stripped 0 bases from V and 2 bases from J, with 8 bases between. Germline CDR1 MGHRA, CDR2 YSYEKL. The CDR3 is 14 amino acids. This CDR3 reads CASSQDRGTYEQYF. Here the CDR3 DNA reads TGCGCCAGCAGCCAAGACAGGGGAACCTACGAGCAGTACTTC.

The V and J genes are TRBV19 and TRBJ2-7; D is undetermined. Germline-derived CDR1 and CDR2 are LNHDA and SQIVND (reference sequence). CDR3 length: 14 residues. Trimming stripped 3 bases from V and 1 base from J, with 10 bases between. The CDR3 DNA is TGTGCCAGTAGTATGTTGGGTATGTCCTACGAGCAGTACTTC. It translates to CASSMLGMSYEQYF.

This chain uses TRBV4-1 with TRBJ2-1; the match to TRBD2 covers 13 bases. Germline V gives CDR1 MGHRA, CDR2 YSYEKL. Losses at the gene ends were 7 bases for V and 8 bases for J; bases not matched to a gene: 8. CDR3 length: 15 amino acids. CDR3 amino acids: CASMTRTSGSDEQFF. DNA of the CDR3: TGCGCCAGCATGACGAGGACTAGCGGGAGTGATGAGCAGTTCTTC.

The V call is TRBV7-2, the J call TRBJ2-7; 10 bases are shared with TRBD2. Germline V gene lookup returns CDR1 SGHTA and CDR2 FQGNSA. CDR3 length: 14 amino acids. The trim removed 7 bases at V and 4 bases at J, leaving 7 bases unmatched. The CDR3 bases are TGTGCCAGCACCCCTAGCGGGGGTGGGTACGAGCAGTACTTC. This codes for CASTPSGGGYEQYF.

The chain has TRBV7-9 and TRBJ1-4; D gene unclear. Looked up from germline, CDR1 is SEHNR and CDR2 is FQNEAQ (reference sequence). V lost 4 bases and J 0 bases, leaving 12 bases between the germline ends. The CDR3 is 16 amino acids. The CDR3 DNA follows: TGTGCCAGCAGCTCCGGGGTATTTGCAACTAATGAAAAACTGTTTTTT. Protein: CASSSGVFATNEKLFF.